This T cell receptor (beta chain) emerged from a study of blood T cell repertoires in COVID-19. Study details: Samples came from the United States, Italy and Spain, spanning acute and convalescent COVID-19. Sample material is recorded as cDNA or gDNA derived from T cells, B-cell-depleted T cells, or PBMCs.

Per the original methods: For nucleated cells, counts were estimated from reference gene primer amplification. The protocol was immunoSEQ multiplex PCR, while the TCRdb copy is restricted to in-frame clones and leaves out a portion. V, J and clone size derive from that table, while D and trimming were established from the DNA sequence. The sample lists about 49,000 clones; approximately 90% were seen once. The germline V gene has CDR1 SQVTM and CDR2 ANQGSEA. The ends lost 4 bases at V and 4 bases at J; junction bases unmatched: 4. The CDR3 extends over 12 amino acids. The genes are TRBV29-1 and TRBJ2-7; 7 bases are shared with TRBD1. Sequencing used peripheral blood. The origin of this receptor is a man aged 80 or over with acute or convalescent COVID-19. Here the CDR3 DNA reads TGCAGCGTTGCACAGGGGTCTTACGAGCAGTACTTC. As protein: CSVAQGSYEQYF.